The subject of this entry is one TCR beta chain. Its antigen remains unknown. With a much larger clone just one base away, this may be a read error. The sample originates from a study of tumor and adjacent non-tumor tissue in lung cancer. Study-level background: Patients comprised about a dozen adenocarcinoma, a couple of squamous cell carcinoma and 1 small cell lung cancer.

RNA was extracted from bulk tissue without any cell sorting. This non-tumor lung sample came from over 3 cm beyond the tumor edge. Findings and limits, study-wide: Patients with more diverse tumor TCRs had worse survival.

The CDR3 spans 15 residues. The junction had 14 bases not matched to a gene; V was cut back by 8 bases and J by 12 bases. CDR1 DFQATT and CDR2 SNEGSKA come from the germline V gene (reference sequence). A modified ARM-PCR protocol with three rounds of nested PCR amplified TCRbeta. Via MiXCR, TCRdb re-called the multiplex PCR reads, giving one row per CDR3 protein. The sample carries about 100,000 distinct CDR3 sequences, 60% to 80% recorded once. Material for sequencing was distant non-tumor lung tissue. V is TRBV20-1 and J is TRBJ2-1; the match to TRBD2 covers 15 bases. The clonotype originates from a man aged 25-40 years with non-small cell lung cancer. The CDR3 DNA follows: TGCAGTACGAGGAAGGGACTAGCGGGGGGTCTGGGGCAGTTCTTC. Protein sequence: CSTRKGLAGGLGQFF.